This entry lists 9 T cell receptor beta chains sequenced from one sample in a study of T cell changes during pregnancy in multiple sclerosis. Data came from immunoSEQ multiplex PCR; TCRdb stores just in-frame clones and leaves some out. This sample yields approximately 41,000 clones, of which 80% to 90% are seen a single time; 1% to 1.5% belongs to the top ten. The source material was CD4+ T cells from peripheral blood mononuclear cells, sampled in the first trimester of pregnancy. The source of these receptors is a female donor with multiple sclerosis, enrolled in a pregnancy study.

The chain uses TRBV4-1 and TRBJ1-3, with 9 nucleotides matching TRBD1. The germline V gene encodes CDR1 MGHRA and CDR2 YSYEKL. Trimming at V came to 0 bases and at J to 0 bases, leaving 0 bases not matched to a gene. CDR3 length: 16 amino acids. CDR3 loop: CASSQETGGSGNTIYF. As DNA, the CDR3 is TGCGCCAGCAGCCAAGAGACAGGGGGCTCTGGAAACACCATATATTTT.

The rearrangement uses TRBV7-9 and TRBJ2-2; 7 bases are a match to TRBD2. The CDR3 covers 15 residues. Trimming at V came to 5 bases and at J to 1 base, leaving 4 bases not matched to a gene. The germline V gene encodes CDR1 SEHNR and CDR2 FQNEAQ (reference sequence). CDR3 amino acids: CASSRLALNTGELFF. CDR3 nucleotide sequence: TGTGCCAGCAGCCGACTAGCCCTGAACACCGGGGAGCTGTTTTTT.

CDR3 residues: CASSLAGFNEQFF. The CDR3 DNA sequence: TGTGCCAGCAGCTTAGCGGGCTTTAATGAGCAGTTCTTC. The chain recombines TRBV7-2 with TRBJ2-1; D call uncertain. CDR3 length equals 13 residues. V lost 0 bases, J lost 7 bases, and 7 bases lay in between. The germline V gene encodes CDR1 SGHTA and CDR2 FQGNSA.

The chain recombines TRBV7-2 with TRBJ2-3; tentatively, D is TRBD2 (5 bases). Per the germline V gene, CDR1 is SGHTA and CDR2 is FQGNSA. The CDR3 length is 15 residues. V lost 4 bases and J lost 7, with 18 bases in between. CDR3 residues: CASSSGDPGGYTQYF. The CDR3 coding sequence is TGTGCCAGCAGCTCTGGAGACCCCGGCGGGTATACGCAGTATTTT.

This chain uses TRBV10-3 with TRBJ2-7; TRBD2 matches at 9 bases. The CDR3 spans 14 residues. Trimming cost V 6 bases and J 3 bases; bases outside gene matches: 6. Germline CDR1 is ENHRY and CDR2 is SYGVKD. The CDR3 protein is CAISGISGSYEQYF. DNA for the CDR3: TGTGCCATCAGCGGGATTAGCGGGAGCTACGAGCAGTACTTC.

This clone was detected once. The chain carries TRBV6-6 and TRBJ2-7; maybe TRBD1 (6 bases). V was cut by 6 bases and J by 2 bases, with 11 bases left in between. The CDR3 is 13 amino acids. Looked up from germline, CDR1 is MNHNY and CDR2 is SVGAGI (reference sequence). The CDR3 is CASSRDKTYEQYF. Here the CDR3 DNA reads TGTGCCAGCAGCCGGGACAAGACCTACGAGCAGTACTTC.

The chain has TRBV14 and TRBJ2-1; D remains unclear. Per the germline V gene, CDR1 is SGHDN and CDR2 is FVKESK. This CDR3 spans 11 amino acids. Trimming stripped 4 bases from V and 5 bases from J, with 3 bases between. CDR3 DNA sequence: TGTGCCAGCAGCCTAGACAATGAGCAGTTCTTC. Translated: CASSLDNEQFF.

The chain is built from TRBV27 and TRBJ1-1, with D maybe TRBD1 (5 bases). Between the trimmed V and J ends, which lost 2 bases and 1 base, there was a span of 11 bases. The CDR3 has 15 residues. The germline CDR1 and CDR2 sequences are MNHEY and SMNVEV (reference sequence). CDR3 residues: CASSLSGAPNTEAFF. The CDR3 DNA reads as TGTGCCAGCAGTTTAAGCGGGGCTCCGAACACTGAAGCTTTCTTT.

The chain uses TRBV6-1 and TRBJ2-3; TRBD2 aligns across 10 bases. Germline lookup yields CDR1 MNHNS and CDR2 SASEGT. The CDR3 has 14 amino acids. Unmatched junction bases numbered 2, after V lost 7 bases and J lost 1 base. Here the CDR3 reads CASTTSGRTDTQYF. The CDR3 nucleotides read TGTGCCAGCACGACTAGCGGGCGCACAGATACGCAGTATTTT.